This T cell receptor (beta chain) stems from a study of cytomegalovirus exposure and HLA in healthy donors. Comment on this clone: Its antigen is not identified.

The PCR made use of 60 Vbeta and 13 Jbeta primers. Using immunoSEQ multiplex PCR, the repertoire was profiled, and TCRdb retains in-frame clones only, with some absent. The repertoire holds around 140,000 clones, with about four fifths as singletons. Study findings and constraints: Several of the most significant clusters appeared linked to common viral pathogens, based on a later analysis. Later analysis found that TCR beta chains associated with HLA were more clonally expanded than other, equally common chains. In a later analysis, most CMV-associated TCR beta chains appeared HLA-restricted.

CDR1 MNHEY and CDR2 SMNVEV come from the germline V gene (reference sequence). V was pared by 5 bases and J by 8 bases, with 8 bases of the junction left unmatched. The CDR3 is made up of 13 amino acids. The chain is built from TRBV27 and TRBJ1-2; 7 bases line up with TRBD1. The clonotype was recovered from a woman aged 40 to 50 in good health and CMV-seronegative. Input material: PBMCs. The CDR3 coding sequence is TGTGCCAGCAGTGACAGGGTAACCGAGGGCTACACCTTC. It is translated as CASSDRVTEGYTF.